This T cell receptor beta chain comes out of a study of human T cells and chemical hapten exposure (dated by TCRdb to 2020 to 2023). Regarding the complete study: For sensitization, 2% DPC in acetone was applied to a 2 cm by 2 cm area of upper inner arm skin. Patients additionally received weekly therapeutic DPC doses to the scalp throughout the approximately 25-week study period. Patch testing was done on the upper back using Finn chambers containing 0.01% DPC, and results were scored after 6 days according to International Contact Dermatitis Research Group standards. The patient cohort, mostly female, included alopecia areata with under or over 50% scalp involvement, alopecia totalis and alopecia universalis. Libraries were pooled for sequencing, and per-sample TCR yields varied mainly because of small differences in library volumes within the pool. The study tracked peripheral blood TCR repertoire changes in vivo during primary and secondary sensitization to the hapten diphenylcyclopropenone (DPC) in alopecia patients. Blood samples were taken from patients before sensitization (week 0) and then at 2, 6 and about 24 weeks after DPC sensitization. Blood for TCR sequencing was provided by twenty-nine alopecia patients at one to four time points (pre-sensitization, 2, 6 and 24 weeks). Study-level results and caveats: After repeated subsampling, the strength of the expansion versus patch-test correlation and the threshold at which it became significant changed. Alopecia, a presumed autoimmune disease, was present in all patients, so the immune response of the patients might differ from that of healthy individuals. Compared with pre-sensitization or healthy control sets, expanded TCRs formed significantly more large CDR3 similarity clusters, which is consistent with antigen-driven responses. The number of TCRs above 1 in 1000 frequency did not change with DPC sensitization; there was no evidence of global repertoire structure alterations. A positive correlation was found between the number of PT1 expanded TCRs and patch test score, with significance reached at thresholds 8, 16 and 32 but not 4.

Library generation was performed with RACE. Instrument used: NextSeq 500. Library preparation attached unique molecular identifiers to individual cDNA molecules for quantitative, reproducible TCR counting. From each blood RNA sample, both TCR alpha and TCR beta chains were sequenced. The original methods were these. A median of about 87,000 TCRs per sample was observed, with a range of about 23,224 to 700,000. V, J and CDR3 annotation of the TCR reads was performed with the Decombinator software suite. To make PS versus PT1 abundance plots, every sample was subsampled to the same number of TCRs (28,000). TCRs were defined as expanded if absent before sensitization and observed at least eight times at the 2-week time point. The raw public reads went through TCRdb reprocessing: fastp at Q25, MiXCR clone calling, in-frame beta chains kept. One record per CDR3 amino acid sequence lists the most common genes and DNA. What appears here as the V and J calls and clone size reflects TCRdb's work, not the paper's. For this sample the table gives some 330,000 distinct CDR3 sequences, of which about 5.4% were detected only once. The top ten clones comprise around 8% of the sample.

Interpreted using the paper, the time point label stands for: pre-sensitization, week 0. The treatment or condition label of this sample denotes: therapeutic diphenylcyclopropenone sensitization with weekly scalp DPC. At every patch-test visit, the blood draw took place before the patch test was put on. To be eligible, patients had to be aged 18 to 70, diagnosed with alopecia and judged suitable for DPC therapy, while pregnant patients were excluded. Unfractionated whole blood was collected in Tempus Blood RNA tubes, and total RNA was extracted from that blood. In the germline V gene, CDR1 corresponds to MNHEY and CDR2 to SVGAGI. The CDR3 spans 15 residues, from the cysteine through the phenylalanine. Only the CDR3 DNA stays, 45 bases, in frame from base 1. Trimming accounts for 2 bases at V and 2 bases at J, while the number of junction bases matched to no gene is 4. This clonotype was counted a few times. This clone's antigen is unknown. Within one base of it there is no much larger clone, and no base qualities were kept.

This chain is built from TRBV6-5 and TRBJ2-7; TRBD1 lines up with 9 middle nucleotides. The source is a woman younger than 35 with alopecia areata. Some clones in this sample may be carry-over from other donors' samples. The material was whole blood, obtained in connection with sensitization to the hapten diphenylcyclopropenone (DPC). The DNA sequence is TGTGCCAGCAGTTACAGAGGGGACAGGGCCTACGAGCAGTACTTC. Its amino acids are CASSYRGDRAYEQYF.